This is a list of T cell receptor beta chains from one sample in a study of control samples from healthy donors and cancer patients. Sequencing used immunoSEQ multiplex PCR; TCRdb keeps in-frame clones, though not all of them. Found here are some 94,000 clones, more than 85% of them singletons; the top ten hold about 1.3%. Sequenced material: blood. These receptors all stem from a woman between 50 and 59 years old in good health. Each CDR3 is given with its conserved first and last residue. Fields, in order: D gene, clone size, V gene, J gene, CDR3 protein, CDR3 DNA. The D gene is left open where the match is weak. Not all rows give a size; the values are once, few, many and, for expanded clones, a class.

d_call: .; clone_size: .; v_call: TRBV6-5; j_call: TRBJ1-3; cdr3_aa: CASSYTAGSTGNTIYF; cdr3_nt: TGTGCCAGCAGTTACACCGCAGGGAGTACGGGAAACACCATATATTTT
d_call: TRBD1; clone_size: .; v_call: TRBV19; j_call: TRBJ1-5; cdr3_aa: CASRRTGSQPQHF; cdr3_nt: TGTGCCAGTAGGCGGACAGGGAGTCAGCCCCAGCATTTT
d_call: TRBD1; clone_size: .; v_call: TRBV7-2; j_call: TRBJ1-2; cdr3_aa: CASSLDGTGVYGYTF; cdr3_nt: TGTGCCAGCAGCTTAGATGGGACAGGGGTCTATGGCTACACCTTC
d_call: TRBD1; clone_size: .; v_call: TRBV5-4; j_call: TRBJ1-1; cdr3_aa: CASSPGGGHKENEAFF; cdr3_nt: TGTGCCAGCAGCCCAGGGGGGGGACATAAGGAGAATGAAGCTTTCTTT
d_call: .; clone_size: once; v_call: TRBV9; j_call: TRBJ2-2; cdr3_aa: CASSVTGNTGELFF; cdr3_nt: TGTGCCAGCAGCGTGACAGGGAACACCGGGGAGCTGTTTTTT
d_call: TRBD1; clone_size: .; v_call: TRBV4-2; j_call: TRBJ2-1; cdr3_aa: CASTRSGTAYNEQFF; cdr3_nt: TGTGCCAGCACCCGATCAGGGACAGCATACAATGAGCAGTTCTTC
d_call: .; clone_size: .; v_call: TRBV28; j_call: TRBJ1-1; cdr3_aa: CASSPYLGAESEAFF; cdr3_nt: TGTGCCAGCAGTCCTTACCTGGGGGCCGAGTCCGAAGCTTTCTTT
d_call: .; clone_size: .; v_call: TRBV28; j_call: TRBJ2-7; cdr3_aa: CASSFPGMAYEQYF; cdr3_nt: TGTGCCAGCAGTTTCCCCGGGATGGCCTACGAGCAGTACTTC
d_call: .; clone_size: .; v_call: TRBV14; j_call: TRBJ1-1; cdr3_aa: CASSQWQPGTEAFF; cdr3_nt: TGTGCCAGCAGCCAATGGCAACCTGGCACTGAAGCTTTCTTT
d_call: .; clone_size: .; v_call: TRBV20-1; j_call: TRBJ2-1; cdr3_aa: CSARNNEQFF; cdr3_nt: TGCAGTGCTAGAAACAATGAGCAGTTCTTC
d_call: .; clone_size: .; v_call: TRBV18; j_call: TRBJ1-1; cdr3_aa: CASSPGQNTEAFF; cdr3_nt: TGTGCCAGCTCCCCCGGACAGAACACTGAAGCTTTCTTT
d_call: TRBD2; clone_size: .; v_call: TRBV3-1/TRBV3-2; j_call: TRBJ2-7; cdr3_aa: CASSFGLAYEQYF; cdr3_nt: TGTGCCAGCAGTTTCGGACTAGCTTACGAGCAGTACTTC
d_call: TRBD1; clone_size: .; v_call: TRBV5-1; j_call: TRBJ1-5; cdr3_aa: CASSSPPRQGAIYRNQPQHF; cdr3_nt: TGCGCCAGCAGCTCGCCGCCCCGACAGGGGGCGATTTATCGCAATCAGCCCCAGCATTTT
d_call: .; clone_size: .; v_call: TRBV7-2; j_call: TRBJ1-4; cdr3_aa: CASSSPGPKEKLFF; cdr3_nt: TGTGCCAGCAGCTCTCCGGGTCCCAAGGAAAAACTGTTTTTT
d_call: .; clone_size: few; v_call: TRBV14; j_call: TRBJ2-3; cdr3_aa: CASSQAGLATQYF; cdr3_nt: TGTGCCAGCAGCCAAGCTGGGCTGGCGACGCAGTATTTT
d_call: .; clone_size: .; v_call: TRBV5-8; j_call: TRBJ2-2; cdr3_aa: CAWTKRGPTGELFF; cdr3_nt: TGTGCCTGGACCAAGAGGGGCCCCACCGGGGAGCTGTTTTTT
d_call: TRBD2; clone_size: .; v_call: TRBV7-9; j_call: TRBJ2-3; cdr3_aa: CASSLGLAGNTDTQYF; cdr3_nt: TGTGCCAGCAGCTTAGGGCTAGCGGGAAACACAGATACGCAGTATTTT
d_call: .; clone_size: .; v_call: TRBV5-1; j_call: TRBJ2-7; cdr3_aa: CASSLAPSCRREQYF; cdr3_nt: TGCGCCAGCAGCTTGGCCCCCAGTTGCCGGCGCGAGCAGTACTTC
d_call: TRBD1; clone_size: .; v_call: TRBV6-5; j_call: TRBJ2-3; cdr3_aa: CASRIQGGTDTQYF; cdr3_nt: TGTGCCAGCAGGATCCAGGGGGGCACAGATACGCAGTATTTT
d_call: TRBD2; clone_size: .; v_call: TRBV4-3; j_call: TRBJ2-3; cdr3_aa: CASSQERGLAGGDTQYF; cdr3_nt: TGCGCCAGCAGCCAAGAGAGGGGACTAGCGGGGGGAGATACGCAGTATTTT
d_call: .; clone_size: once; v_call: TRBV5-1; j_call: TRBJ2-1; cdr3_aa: CASSLGDWDNREFF; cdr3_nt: TGCGCCAGCAGCTTGGGAGACTGGGATAACCGGGAGTTCTTC
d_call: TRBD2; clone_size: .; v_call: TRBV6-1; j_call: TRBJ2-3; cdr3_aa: CASSEARTAGGSADTQYF; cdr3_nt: TGTGCCAGCAGTGAAGCCCGCACAGCGGGAGGCTCGGCAGATACGCAGTATTTT
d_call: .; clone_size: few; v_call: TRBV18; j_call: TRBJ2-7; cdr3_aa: CASSPHPPSAPGGEQYF; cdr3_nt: TGTGCCAGCTCACCACATCCCCCTTCGGCTCCTGGCGGCGAGCAGTACTTC
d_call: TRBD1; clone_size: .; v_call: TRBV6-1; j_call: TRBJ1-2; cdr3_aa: CASSEWTGPNYGYTF; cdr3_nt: TGTGCCAGCAGTGAATGGACAGGGCCCAACTATGGCTACACCTTC
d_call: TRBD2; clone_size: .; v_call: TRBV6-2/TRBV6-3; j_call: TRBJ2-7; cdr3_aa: CASSPGTSGVYEQYF; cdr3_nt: TGTGCCAGCAGCCCGGGGACTAGCGGAGTATACGAGCAGTACTTC
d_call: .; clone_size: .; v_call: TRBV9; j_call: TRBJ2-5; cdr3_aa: CASSVGGDQETQYF; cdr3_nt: TGTGCCAGCAGCGTAGGAGGGGACCAAGAGACCCAGTACTTC
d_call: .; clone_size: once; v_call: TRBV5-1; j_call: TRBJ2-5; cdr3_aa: CASSLGQGQETQYF; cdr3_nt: TGCGCCAGCAGCTTGGGCCAGGGCCAAGAGACCCAGTACTTC
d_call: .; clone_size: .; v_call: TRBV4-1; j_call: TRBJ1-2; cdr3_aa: CASSQGRRGDYGYTF; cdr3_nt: TGCGCCAGCAGCCAAGGCCGACGAGGGGACTATGGCTACACCTTC
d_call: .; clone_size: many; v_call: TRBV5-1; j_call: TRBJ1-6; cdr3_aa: CASSLGLSYNSPLHF; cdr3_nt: TGCGCCAGCAGCTTGGGTCTCTCCTATAATTCACCCCTCCACTTT
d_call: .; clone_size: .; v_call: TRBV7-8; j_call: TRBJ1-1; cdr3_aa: CASSLDRGGETEAFF; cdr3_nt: TGTGCCAGCAGCTTAGATCGGGGAGGGGAGACTGAAGCTTTCTTT
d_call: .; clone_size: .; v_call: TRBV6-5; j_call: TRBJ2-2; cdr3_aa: CASSYSRLENTGELFF; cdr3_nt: TGTGCCAGCAGTTACTCGAGACTGGAGAACACCGGGGAGCTGTTTTTT
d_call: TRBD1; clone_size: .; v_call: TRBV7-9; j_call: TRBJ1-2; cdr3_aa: CASSLTPRDSYGYTF; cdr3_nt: TGTGCCAGCAGCTTGACCCCCCGGGACAGCTATGGCTACACCTTC
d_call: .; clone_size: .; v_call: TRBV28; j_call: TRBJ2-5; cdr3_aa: CASSASLGLETQYF; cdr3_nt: TGTGCCAGCAGTGCGAGTCTAGGGTTAGAGACCCAGTACTTC
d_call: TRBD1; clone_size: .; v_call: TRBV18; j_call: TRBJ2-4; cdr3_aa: CASSQGQGKNIQYF; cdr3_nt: TGTGCCAGCTCACAGGGACAGGGTAAAAACATTCAGTACTTC
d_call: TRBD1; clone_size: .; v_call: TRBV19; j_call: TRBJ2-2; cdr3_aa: CASSQTGTVWTGELFF; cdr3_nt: TGTGCCAGTAGCCAGACCGGGACAGTATGGACCGGGGAGCTGTTTTTT
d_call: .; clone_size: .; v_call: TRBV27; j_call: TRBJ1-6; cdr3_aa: CASSPLGSQSPLHF; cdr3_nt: TGTGCCAGCAGTCCGCTCGGGTCCCAGTCACCCCTCCACTTT
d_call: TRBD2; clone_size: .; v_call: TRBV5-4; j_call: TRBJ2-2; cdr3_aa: CASSSKREGPTGELFF; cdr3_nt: TGTGCCAGCAGCAGCAAGCGGGAGGGACCCACCGGGGAGCTGTTTTTT
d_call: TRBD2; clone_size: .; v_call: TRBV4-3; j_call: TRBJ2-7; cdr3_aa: CASSQDRGGSGQYF; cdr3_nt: TGCGCCAGCAGCCAAGATCGGGGGGGGTCCGGGCAGTACTTC
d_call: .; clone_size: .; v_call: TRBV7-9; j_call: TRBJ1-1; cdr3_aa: CASSPSVSDTEAFF; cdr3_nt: TGTGCCAGCAGCCCTTCGGTGTCCGACACTGAAGCTTTCTTT
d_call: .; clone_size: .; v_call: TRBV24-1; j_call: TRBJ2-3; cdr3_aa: CATSEGTRLGQGPTDTQYF; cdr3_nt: TGTGCCACCAGTGAAGGGACCCGCCTCGGGCAGGGACCCACAGATACGCAGTATTTT
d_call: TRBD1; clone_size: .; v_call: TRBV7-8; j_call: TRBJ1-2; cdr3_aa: CASSPGQGNGYTF; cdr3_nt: TGTGCCAGCAGCCCCGGACAGGGGAATGGCTACACCTTC
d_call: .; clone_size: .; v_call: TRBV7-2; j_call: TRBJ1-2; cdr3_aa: CASSPPRGLNYGYTF; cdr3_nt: TGTGCCAGCAGCCCACCCAGGGGACTTAACTATGGCTACACCTTC
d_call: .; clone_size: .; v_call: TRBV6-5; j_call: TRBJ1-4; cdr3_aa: CASSRTGLDEKLFF; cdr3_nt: TGTGCCAGCAGTCGGACGGGGTTGGATGAAAAACTGTTTTTT
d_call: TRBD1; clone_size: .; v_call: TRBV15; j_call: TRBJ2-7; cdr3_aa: CATSDRDRVSEQYF; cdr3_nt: TGTGCCACCAGCGACCGGGACAGGGTCAGCGAGCAGTACTTC
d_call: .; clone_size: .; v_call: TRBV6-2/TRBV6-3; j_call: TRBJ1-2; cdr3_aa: CASSYGLRYGYTF; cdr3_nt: TGTGCCAGCAGTTACGGCCTCCGGTATGGCTACACCTTC
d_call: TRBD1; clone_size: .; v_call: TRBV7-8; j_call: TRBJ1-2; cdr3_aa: CASSSPGQGSNYGYTF; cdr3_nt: TGTGCCAGCAGCTCCCCCGGACAGGGGTCAAACTATGGCTACACCTTC
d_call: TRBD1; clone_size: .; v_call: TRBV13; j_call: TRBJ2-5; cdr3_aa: CASSVGQGAGETQYF; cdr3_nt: TGTGCCAGCAGCGTGGGACAGGGGGCGGGAGAGACCCAGTACTTC
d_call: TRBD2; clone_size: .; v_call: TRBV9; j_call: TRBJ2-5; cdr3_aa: CASSVERGGEETQYF; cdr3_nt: TGTGCCAGCAGCGTAGAGCGGGGGGGGGAGGAGACCCAGTACTTC
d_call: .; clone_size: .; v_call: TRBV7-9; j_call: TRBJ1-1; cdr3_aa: CASRVGIGAKGQNTEAFF; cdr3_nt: TGTGCCAGCAGGGTAGGAATCGGGGCGAAGGGACAAAACACTGAAGCTTTCTTT